This T cell receptor beta chain was documented in a study of blood T cell repertoires in COVID-19 (TCRdb year 2020). For the wider study: Samples from collaborators originated in the United States, Italy and Spain and spanned both the acute and convalescent phases of COVID-19. Deeply sampled blood TCRbeta repertoires from subjects exposed to, actively infected with, or recovered from COVID-19 were included in the dataset. A de-identified subject ID, COVID-19 status, age in years and sex were almost always included in the sample metadata. The samples were drawn from two sources: the first 160 participants of the ongoing ImmuneRACE study, and 950 to 1,500 subjects contributed by 6 global collaborators. The material from the prospective study consisted of cDNA or gDNA derived from T cells, B-cell-depleted T cells, or PBMCs. Where available, HLA class I and class II types were obtained from metadata supplied by the sample provider rather than from assay-based typing. The repertoires were made available in a free public database intended to serve as a resource for research on the immune response to SARS-CoV-2. Overall results and qualifications from the work: The quantity of clinical and demographic metadata differed by source and by participant and was supplied without curation.

As to this clone: Its cognate antigen has yet to be identified. Base qualities are not provided; no much larger clone lies one nucleotide away.

CDR1 and CDR2 are drawn from the germline V gene: MGHRA, YSYEKL. V ends up 0 bases short and J 7 bases short, with an unmatched junction base count of 14. The CDR3, cysteine through phenylalanine, is 18 amino acids long. The kept DNA is CDR3 alone, 54 bases in frame from the first base. Each collaborating institution followed its own protocols to collect whole blood in K2EDTA tubes. For TCRbeta analysis, collaborators shipped samples as frozen whole blood, isolated PBMCs, or DNA extracted from either of those sample types. The immunoSEQ Assay, a bias-controlled multiplex PCR, was used to amplify TCRbeta CDR3 regions from genomic DNA. As for the authors' bioinformatics: Within the assay, amplification of reference gene primers was used to estimate how many nucleated cells each sample contained. Sequence reads were collapsed and filtered to measure the absolute abundance of every unique TCRbeta CDR3 rearrangement. For each sample, productive Simpson clonality was calculated by taking the square root of Simpson's diversity index across productive rearrangements. Imported from immuneACCESS, the table was reduced by TCRdb to in-frame sequences with V and J called. These copies leave out some clones; in studies compared against another copy, an unresolved V gene accounts for under half, and the cause of the remainder is not known. V, J and clone size are taken as reported in that table, and D and trimming were inferred from the DNA itself. This sample gives under 350,000 clones in total; 75% to 90% of them show up just once. The leading ten clones occupy about 10% of the sample.

This TCR was sampled from a woman between 65 and 79 years old with acute or convalescent COVID-19. The sequenced material came from peripheral blood. This chain joins TRBV4-1 to TRBJ1-4; 7 bases in the junction line up with TRBD1. The CDR3 region reads CASSQEEQWGAGGEKLFF. Read as DNA, the sequence is TGCGCCAGCAGCCAAGAGGAACAGTGGGGGGCAGGGGGTGAAAAACTGTTTTTT.